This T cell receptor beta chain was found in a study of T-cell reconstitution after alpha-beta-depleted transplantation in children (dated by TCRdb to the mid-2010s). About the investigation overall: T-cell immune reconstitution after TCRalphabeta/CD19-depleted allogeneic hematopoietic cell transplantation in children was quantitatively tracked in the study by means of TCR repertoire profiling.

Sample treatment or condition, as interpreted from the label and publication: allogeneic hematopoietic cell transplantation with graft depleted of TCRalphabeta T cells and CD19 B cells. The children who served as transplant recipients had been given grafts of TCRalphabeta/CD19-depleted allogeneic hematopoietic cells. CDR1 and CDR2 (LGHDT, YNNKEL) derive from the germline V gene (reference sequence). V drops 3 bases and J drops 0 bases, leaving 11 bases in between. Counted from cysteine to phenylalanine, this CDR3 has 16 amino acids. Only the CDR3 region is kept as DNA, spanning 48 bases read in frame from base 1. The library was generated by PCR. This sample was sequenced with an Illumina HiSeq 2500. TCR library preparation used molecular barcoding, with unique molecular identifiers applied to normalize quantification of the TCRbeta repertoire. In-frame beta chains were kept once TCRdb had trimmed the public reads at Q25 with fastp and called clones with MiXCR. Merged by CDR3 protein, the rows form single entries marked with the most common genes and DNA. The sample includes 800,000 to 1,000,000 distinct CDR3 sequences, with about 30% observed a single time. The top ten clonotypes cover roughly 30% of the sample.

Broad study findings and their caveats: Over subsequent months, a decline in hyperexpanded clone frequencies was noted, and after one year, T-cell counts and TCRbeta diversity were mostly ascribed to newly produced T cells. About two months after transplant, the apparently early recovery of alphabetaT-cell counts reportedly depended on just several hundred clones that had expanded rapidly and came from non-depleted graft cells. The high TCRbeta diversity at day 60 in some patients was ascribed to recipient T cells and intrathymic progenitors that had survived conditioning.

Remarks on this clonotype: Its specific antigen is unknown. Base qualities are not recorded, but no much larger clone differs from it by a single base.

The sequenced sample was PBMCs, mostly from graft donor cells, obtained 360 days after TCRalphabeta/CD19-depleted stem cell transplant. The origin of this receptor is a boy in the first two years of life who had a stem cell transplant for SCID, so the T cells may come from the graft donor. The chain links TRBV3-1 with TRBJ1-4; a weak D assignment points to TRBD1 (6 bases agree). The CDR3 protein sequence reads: CASSQGGTPTNEKLFF. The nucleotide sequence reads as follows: TGTGCCAGCAGCCAGGGGGGGACACCAACTAATGAAAAACTGTTTTTT.